This T cell receptor beta chain was sequenced for a study of blood T cell repertoires in COVID-19. The Seattle site enrolled patients during active infection and followed them longitudinally. TCRdb's copy holds only in-frame clones and misses some; the assay was immunoSEQ multiplex PCR. The sample holds 150,000 to 200,000 clones, about 90% seen once. The junction had 8 bases not matched to a gene; V was cut back by 0 bases and J by 0 bases. Germline CDR1 LNHNV, CDR2 YYDKDF (reference sequence). The CDR3 loop spans 19 amino acids. J is TRBJ2-3 and V is TRBV15; 11 nucleotides match TRBD2. The sequenced sample consisted of peripheral blood. This clonotype originated in a woman aged 60 to 75 with COVID-19, enrolled during active disease. The DNA of the CDR3 is TGTGCCACCAGCAGAGAACTAGCGGGAGTAGGGGGGAGCACAGATACGCAGTATTTT. Residues: CATSRELAGVGGSTDTQYF.